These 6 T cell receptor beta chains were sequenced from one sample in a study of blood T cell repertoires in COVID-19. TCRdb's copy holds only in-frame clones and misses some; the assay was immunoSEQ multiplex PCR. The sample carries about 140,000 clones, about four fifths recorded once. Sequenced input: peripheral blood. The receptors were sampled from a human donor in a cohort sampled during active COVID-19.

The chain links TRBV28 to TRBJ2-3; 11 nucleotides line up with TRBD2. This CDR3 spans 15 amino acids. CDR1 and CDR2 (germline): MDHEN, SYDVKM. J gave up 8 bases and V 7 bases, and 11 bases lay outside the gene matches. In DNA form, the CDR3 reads TGTGCCAGCAACCCGGGACTAGCGGTTCCAGGTACGCAGTATTTT. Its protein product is CASNPGLAVPGTQYF. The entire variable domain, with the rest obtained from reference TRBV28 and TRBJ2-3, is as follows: DVKVTQSSRYLVKRTGEKVFLECVQDMDHENMFWYRQDPGLGLRLIYFSYDVKMKEKGDIPEGYSVSREKKERFSLILESASTNQTSMYLCASNPGLAVPGTQYFGPGTRLTVL.

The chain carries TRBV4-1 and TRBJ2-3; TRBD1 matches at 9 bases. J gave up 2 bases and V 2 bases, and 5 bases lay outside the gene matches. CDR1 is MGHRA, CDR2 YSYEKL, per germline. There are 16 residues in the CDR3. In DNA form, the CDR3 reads TGCGCCAGCAGCCAACCGGACAGGGGCCTCACAGATACGCAGTATTTT. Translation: CASSQPDRGLTDTQYF.

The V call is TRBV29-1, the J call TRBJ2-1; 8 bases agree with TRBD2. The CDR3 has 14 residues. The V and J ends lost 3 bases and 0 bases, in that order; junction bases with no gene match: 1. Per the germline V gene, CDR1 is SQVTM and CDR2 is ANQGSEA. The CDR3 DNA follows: TGCAGCGTTGACAGCGGGAGCTCCTACAATGAGCAGTTCTTC. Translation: CSVDSGSSYNEQFF.

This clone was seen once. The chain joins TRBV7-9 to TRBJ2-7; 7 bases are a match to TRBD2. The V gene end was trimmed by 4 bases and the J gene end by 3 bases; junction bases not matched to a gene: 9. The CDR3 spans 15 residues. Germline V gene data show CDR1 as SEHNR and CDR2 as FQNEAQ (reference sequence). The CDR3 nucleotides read TGTGCCAGCAGCTCTACTAGCGATTCTTTCTACGAGCAGTACTTC. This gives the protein CASSSTSDSFYEQYF.

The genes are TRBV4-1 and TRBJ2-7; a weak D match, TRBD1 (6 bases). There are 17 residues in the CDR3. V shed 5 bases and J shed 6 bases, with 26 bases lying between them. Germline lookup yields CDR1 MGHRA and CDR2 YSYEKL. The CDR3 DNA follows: TGCGCCAGCAGCAACCCCGGGACAAAATCGGGCCTCTCCGAGCAGTACTTC. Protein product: CASSNPGTKSGLSEQYF.

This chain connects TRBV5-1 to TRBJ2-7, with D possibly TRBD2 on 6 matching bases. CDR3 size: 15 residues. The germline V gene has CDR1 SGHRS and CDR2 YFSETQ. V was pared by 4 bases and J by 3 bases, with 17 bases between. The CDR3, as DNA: TGCGCCAGCAGCGGGGGTTCGGGGGTCGGCTACGAGCAGTACTTC. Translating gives CASSGGSGVGYEQYF.